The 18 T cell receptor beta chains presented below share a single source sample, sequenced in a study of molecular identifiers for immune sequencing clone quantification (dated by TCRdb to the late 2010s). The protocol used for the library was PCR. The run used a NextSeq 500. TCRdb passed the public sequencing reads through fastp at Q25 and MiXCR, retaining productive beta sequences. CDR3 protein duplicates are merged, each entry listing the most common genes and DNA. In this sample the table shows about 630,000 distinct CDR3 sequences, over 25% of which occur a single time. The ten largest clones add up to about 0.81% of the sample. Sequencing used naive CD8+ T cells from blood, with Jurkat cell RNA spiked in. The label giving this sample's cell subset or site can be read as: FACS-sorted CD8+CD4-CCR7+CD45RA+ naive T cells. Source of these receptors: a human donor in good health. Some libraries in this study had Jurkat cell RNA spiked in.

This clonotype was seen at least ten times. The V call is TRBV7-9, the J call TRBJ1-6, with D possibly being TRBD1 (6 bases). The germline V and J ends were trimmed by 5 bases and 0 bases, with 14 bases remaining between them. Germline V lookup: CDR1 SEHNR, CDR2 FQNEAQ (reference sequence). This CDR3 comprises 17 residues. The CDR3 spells CASSPPGASSYNSPLHF. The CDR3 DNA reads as TGTGCCAGCAGCCCCCCGGGGGCCAGCTCCTATAATTCACCCCTCCACTTT. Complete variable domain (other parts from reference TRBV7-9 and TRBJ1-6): DTGVSQNPRHKITKRGQNVTFRCDPISEHNRLYWYRQTLGQGPEFLTYFQNEAQLEKSRLLSDRFSAERPKGSFSTLEIQRTEQGDSAMYLCASSPPGASSYNSPLHFGNGTRLTVT.

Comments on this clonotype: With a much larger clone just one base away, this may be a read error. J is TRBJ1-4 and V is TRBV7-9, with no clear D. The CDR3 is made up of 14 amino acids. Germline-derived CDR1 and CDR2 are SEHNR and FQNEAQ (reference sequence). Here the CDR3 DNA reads TGTGCCATCAGCTTTTCACTGAGTAATGAAAAACTGTTTTTT. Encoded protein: CAISFSLSNEKLFF. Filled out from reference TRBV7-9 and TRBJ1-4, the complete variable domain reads DTGVSQNPRHKITKRGQNVTFRCDPISEHNRLYWYRQTLGQGPEFLTYFQNEAQLEKSRLLSDRFSAERPKGSFSTLEIQRTEQGDSAMYLCAISFSLSNEKLFFGSGTQLSVL.

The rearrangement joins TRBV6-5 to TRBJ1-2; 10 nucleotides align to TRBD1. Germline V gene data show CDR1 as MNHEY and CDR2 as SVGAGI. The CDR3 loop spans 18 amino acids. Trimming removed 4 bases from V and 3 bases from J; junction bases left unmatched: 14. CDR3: CASSSLGQGGSGYYGYTF. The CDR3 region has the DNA TGTGCCAGCAGTTCGCTCGGACAGGGGGGAAGTGGCTACTATGGCTACACCTTC.

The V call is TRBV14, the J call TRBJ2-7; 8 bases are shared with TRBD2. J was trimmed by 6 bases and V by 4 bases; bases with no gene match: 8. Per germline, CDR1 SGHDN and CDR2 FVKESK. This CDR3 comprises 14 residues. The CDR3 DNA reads TGTGCCAGCAGCCCCGGACTAGCTCCGGGCGAGCAGTACTTC. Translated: CASSPGLAPGEQYF.

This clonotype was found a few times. CDR3 sequence (DNA): TGTGCCAGCATGGGCGACAGGGACTCCTACGAGCAGTACTTC. It encodes CASMGDRDSYEQYF. V and J are TRBV27 and TRBJ2-7, with 7 bases fitting TRBD1. Germline V gives CDR1 MNHEY, CDR2 SMNVEV (reference sequence). J was trimmed by 0 bases and V by 7 bases; bases with no gene match: 6. The CDR3 length is 14 residues.

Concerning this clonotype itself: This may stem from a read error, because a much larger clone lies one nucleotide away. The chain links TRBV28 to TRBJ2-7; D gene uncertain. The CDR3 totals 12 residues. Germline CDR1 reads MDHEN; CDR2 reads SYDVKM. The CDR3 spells CAGRNENYEQYF. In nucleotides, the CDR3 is TGTGCCGGCAGAAATGAGAACTACGAGCAGTACTTC.

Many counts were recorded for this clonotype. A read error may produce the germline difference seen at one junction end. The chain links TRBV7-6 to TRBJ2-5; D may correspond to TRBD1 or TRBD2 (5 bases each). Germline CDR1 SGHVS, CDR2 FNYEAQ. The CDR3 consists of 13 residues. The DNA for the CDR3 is TGTGCCAGCAGCTACCGGGACCACGAGACCCAGTACTTC. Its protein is CASSYRDHETQYF.

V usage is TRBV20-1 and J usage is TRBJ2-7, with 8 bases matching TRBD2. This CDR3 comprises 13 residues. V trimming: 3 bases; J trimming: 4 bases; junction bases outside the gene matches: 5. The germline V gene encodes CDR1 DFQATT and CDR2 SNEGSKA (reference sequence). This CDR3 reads CSASGRAEYEQYF. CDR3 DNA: TGCAGTGCTAGCGGGAGGGCCGAATACGAGCAGTACTTC.

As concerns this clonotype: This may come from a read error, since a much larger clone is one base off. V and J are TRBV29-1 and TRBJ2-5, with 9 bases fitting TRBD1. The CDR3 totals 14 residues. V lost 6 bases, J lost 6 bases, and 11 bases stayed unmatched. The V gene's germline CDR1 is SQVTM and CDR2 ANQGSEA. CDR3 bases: TGCAGCGTCGACAACAGGGGGCAGAGGAAGACCCAGTACTTC. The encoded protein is CSVDNRGQRKTQYF.

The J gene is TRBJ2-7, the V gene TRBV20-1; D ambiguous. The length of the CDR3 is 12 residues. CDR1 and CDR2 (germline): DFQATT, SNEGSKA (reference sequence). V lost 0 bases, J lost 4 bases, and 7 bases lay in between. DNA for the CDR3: TGCAGTGCTAGAGAGGATAGATACGAGCAGTACTTC. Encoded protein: CSAREDRYEQYF.

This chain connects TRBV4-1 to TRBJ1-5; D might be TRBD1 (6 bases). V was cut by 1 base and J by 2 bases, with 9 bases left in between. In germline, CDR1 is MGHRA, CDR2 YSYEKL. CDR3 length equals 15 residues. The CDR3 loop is CASSQGTAGNQPQHF. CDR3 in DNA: TGCGCCAGCAGCCAAGGGACAGCTGGCAATCAGCCCCAGCATTTT.

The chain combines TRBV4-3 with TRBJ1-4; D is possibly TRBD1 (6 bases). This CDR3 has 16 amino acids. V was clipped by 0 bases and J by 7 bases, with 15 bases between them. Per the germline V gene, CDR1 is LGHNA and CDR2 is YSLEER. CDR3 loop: CASSQDRGAQGEKLFF. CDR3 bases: TGCGCCAGCAGCCAAGATCGGGGGGCGCAGGGTGAAAAACTGTTTTTT.

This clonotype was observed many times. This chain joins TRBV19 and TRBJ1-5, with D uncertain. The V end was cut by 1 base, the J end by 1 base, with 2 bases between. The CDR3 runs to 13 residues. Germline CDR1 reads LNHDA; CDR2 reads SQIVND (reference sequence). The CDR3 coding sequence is TGTGCCAGTAGTATAGCCAGCAATCAGCCCCAGCATTTT. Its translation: CASSIASNQPQHF.

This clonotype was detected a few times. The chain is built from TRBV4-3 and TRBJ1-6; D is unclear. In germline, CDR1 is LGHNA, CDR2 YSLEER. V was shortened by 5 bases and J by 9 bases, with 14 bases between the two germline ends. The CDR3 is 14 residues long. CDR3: CASSYVLIGSPLHF. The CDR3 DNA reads TGCGCCAGCAGCTACGTCCTCATTGGTTCACCCCTCCACTTT.

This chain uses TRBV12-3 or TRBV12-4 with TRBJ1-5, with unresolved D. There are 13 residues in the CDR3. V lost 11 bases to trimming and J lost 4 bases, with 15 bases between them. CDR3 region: CACTLNGNQPQHF. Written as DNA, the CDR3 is TGTGCCTGCACTTTGAACGGGAATCAGCCCCAGCATTTT.

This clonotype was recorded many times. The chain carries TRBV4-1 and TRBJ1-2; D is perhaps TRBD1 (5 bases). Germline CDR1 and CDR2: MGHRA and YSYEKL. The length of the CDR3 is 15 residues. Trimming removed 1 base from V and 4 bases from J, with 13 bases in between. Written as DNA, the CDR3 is TGCGCCAGCAGCCAAGTTCTAGGGGAGGGCTATGGCTACACCTTC. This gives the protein CASSQVLGEGYGYTF.

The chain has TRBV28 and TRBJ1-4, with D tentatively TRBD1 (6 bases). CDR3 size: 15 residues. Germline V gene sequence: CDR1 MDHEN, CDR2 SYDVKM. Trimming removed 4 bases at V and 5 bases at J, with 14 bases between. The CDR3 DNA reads TGTGCCAGCAGTTCCAGAGGACAGCTGAATGAAAAACTGTTTTTT. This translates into CASSSRGQLNEKLFF.

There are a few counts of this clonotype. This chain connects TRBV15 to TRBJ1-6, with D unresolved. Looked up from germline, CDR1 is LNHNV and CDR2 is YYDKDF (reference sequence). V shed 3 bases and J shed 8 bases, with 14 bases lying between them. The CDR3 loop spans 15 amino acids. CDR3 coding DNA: TGTGCCACCAGCAGGACCGGTCTGAGGGATTCACCCCTCCACTTT. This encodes CATSRTGLRDSPLHF. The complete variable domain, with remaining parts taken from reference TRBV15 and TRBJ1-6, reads DAMVIQNPRYQVTQFGKPVTLSCSQTLNHNVMYWYQQKSSQAPKLLFHYYDKDFNNEADTPDNFQSRRPNTSFCFLDIRSPGLGDTAMYLCATSRTGLRDSPLHFGNGTRLTVT.